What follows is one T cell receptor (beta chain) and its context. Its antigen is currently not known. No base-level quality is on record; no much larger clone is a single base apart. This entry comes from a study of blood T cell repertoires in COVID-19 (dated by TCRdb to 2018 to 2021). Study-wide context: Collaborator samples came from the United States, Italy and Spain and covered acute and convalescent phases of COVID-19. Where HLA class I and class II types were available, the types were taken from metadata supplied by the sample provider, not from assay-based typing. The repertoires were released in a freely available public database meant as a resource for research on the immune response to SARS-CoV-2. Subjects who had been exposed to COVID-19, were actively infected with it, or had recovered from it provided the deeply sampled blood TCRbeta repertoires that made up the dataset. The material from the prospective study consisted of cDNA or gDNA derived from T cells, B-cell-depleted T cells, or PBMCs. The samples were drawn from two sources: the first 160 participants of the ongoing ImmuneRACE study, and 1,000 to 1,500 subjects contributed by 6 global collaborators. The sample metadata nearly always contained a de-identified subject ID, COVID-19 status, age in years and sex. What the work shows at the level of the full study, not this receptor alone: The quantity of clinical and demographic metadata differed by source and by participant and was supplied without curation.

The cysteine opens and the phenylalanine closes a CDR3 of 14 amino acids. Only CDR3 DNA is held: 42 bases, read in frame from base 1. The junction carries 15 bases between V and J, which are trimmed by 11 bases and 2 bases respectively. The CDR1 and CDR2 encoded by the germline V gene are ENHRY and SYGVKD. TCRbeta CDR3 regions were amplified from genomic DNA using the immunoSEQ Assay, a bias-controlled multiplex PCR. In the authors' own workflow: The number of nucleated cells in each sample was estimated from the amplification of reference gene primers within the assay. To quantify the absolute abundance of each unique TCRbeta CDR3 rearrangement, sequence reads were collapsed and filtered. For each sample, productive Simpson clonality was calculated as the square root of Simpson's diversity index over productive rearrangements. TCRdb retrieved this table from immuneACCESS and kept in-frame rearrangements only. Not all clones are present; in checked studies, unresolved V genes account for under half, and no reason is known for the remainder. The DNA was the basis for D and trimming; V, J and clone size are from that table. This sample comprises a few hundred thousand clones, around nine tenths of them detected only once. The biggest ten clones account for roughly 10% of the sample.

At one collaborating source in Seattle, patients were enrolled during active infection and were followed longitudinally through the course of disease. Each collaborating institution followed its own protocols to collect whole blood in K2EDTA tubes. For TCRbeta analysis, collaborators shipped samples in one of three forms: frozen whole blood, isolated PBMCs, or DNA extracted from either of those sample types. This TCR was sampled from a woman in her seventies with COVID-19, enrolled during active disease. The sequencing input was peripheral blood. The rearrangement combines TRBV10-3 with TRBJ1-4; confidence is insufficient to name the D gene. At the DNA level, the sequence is TGTGCCGCCCGCGGAGGGAGGACTAATGAAAAACTGTTTTTT. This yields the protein CAARGGRTNEKLFF.